The 8 T cell receptor beta chains in this list originate from one sample, sequenced in a study of control samples from healthy donors and cancer patients. The table came from immunoSEQ multiplex PCR; TCRdb's copy has only in-frame clones and leaves some out. The table includes 76,000 or so clones, 89% detected once. Sequencing input: PBMCs. The receptors derive from a woman between 45 and 60 years old with colorectal cancer.

This CDR3 is CASSLAFDFGYTF. For the CDR3, the DNA is TGCGCCAGCAGCTTGGCATTCGACTTTGGCTACACCTTC. The V and J genes are TRBV5-1 and TRBJ1-2; D ambiguous. The length of the CDR3 is 13 residues. With 0 bases removed from V and 7 bases from J, the gap between germline ends came to 10 bases. CDR1 and CDR2 (germline): SGHRS, YFSETQ. The full variable domain, in which reference TRBV5-1 and TRBJ1-2 provide the parts outside the CDR3, is KAGVTQTPRYLIKTRGQQVTLSCSPISGHRSVSWYQQTPGQGLQFLFEYFSETQRNKGNFPGRFSGRQFSNSRSEMNVSTLELGDSALYLCASSLAFDFGYTFGSGTRLTVV.

This sequence joins TRBV5-6 and TRBJ2-1; 9 bases fit TRBD1. J was trimmed by 3 bases and V by 0 bases; bases with no gene match: 1. The CDR3 is 15 amino acids. Germline V gene sequence: CDR1 SGHDT, CDR2 YYEEEE. CDR3 coding DNA: TGTGCCAGCAGCTTGGGGACAGGGGTCTACAATGAGCAGTTCTTC. Translating it yields CASSLGTGVYNEQFF.

The chain couples TRBV7-2 to TRBJ2-2, with D unresolved. Germline V CDR1 and CDR2: SGHTA, FQGNSA. V was trimmed by 5 bases and J by 6 bases, leaving 10 bases between them. This CDR3 comprises 13 residues. CDR3 nucleotides: TGTGCCAGCAGCCCCGACCGGGCCGGGGAGCTGTTTTTT. It specifies CASSPDRAGELFF.

CDR3 sequence: CASSPPVVDTQYF. In DNA, the CDR3 is TGTGCCAGCTCACCACCAGTGGTAGATACGCAGTATTTT. The J gene is TRBJ2-3, the V gene TRBV18; D gene unclear. The CDR3 spans 13 residues. Trimming took 0 bases from V and 5 from J, leaving 6 bases between them. From germline, CDR1 is KGHSH and CDR2 LQKENI.

This rearrangement joins TRBV19 to TRBJ2-4, with D possibly being TRBD1 (6 bases). Germline V gene data show CDR1 as LNHDA and CDR2 as SQIVND (reference sequence). Trimming shortened V by 5 bases and J by 0 bases, and 17 bases separated the two germline ends. The CDR3 is made up of 17 amino acids. Here the CDR3 reads CASSPRSTGTAKNIQYF. The CDR3 DNA follows: TGTGCCAGTAGTCCCCGATCGACAGGTACAGCCAAAAACATTCAGTACTTC. Using reference TRBV19 and TRBJ2-4 for the parts outside the CDR3, the full variable domain is DGGITQSPKYLFRKEGQNVTLSCEQNLNHDAMYWYRQDPGQGLRLIYYSQIVNDFQKGDIAEGYSVSREKKESFPLTVTSAQKNPTAFYLCASSPRSTGTAKNIQYFGAGTRLSVL.

V usage is TRBV13 and J usage is TRBJ2-3, with a tentative D call TRBD2 (5 bases). Germline CDR1 PRHDT, CDR2 FYEKMQ (reference sequence). CDR3 length equals 17 residues. The V end lost 2 bases, the J end lost 4 bases, and 19 bases lay between the germline ends. The CDR3 region has the DNA TGTGCCAGCAGCTTAATTGGGTCCGGTCGGCGGGCAGATACGCAGTATTTT. It specifies CASSLIGSGRRADTQYF.

V and J are TRBV19 and TRBJ1-2; D ambiguous. The V end lost 5 bases, the J end lost 8 bases, and 12 bases lay between the germline ends. The CDR3 totals 12 residues. Germline-derived CDR1 and CDR2 are LNHDA and SQIVND (reference sequence). CDR3 loop: CASSLNMVGYTF. The CDR3 region has the DNA TGTGCCAGTAGTCTCAACATGGTAGGCTACACCTTC.

In this sample, this clone turned up once. The chain joins TRBV19 to TRBJ1-5; no clear D. The V end was cut by 4 bases, the J end by 0 bases, with 4 bases between. Germline CDR1 LNHDA, CDR2 SQIVND (reference sequence). The CDR3 covers 13 residues. The CDR3: CASSRSSNQPQHF. The CDR3 region has the DNA TGTGCCAGTAGTAGGAGTAGCAATCAGCCCCAGCATTTT.